Below, 10 T cell receptor beta chains from the same sample are listed, as sequenced in a study of Graves' ophthalmopathy and Graves' hyperthyroidism. TCR beta CDR3 amplification used RNA transcripts. RT-PCR was first run with HTBI primers, then multiplex PCR in a second round. TCRdb re-called the multiplex PCR reads through MiXCR, storing one row per CDR3 protein. The sample yields roughly 600,000 distinct CDR3 sequences, under 45% seen once. The sequenced sample was peripheral blood or thyroid tissue (not recorded which). These TCRs come from an adult man with Graves' hyperthyroidism.

This clonotype was seen just once. The chain combines TRBV2 with TRBJ2-3; the match to TRBD2 covers 7 bases. The CDR3 consists of 15 residues. The V gene's germline CDR1 is SNHLY and CDR2 FYNNEI. V lost 7 bases to trimming and J lost 0 bases; unmatched junction nucleotides: 7. CDR3 region: CASNPPGGSTDTQYF. CDR3 in DNA: TGTGCCAGCAATCCCCCGGGGGGAAGCACAGATACGCAGTATTTT.

V gene TRBV7-9 combines with J gene TRBJ1-2, with unresolved D. The CDR3 contains 14 residues. CDR1 is SEHNR and CDR2 is FQNEAQ in the germline V gene (reference sequence). V lost 5 bases to trimming and J lost 7 bases, with 17 bases between them. CDR3 nucleotides: TGTGCCAGCAGCGTAAGGACGGACGACTGTGGCTACACCTTC. This translates into CASSVRTDDCGYTF. Full variable domain (missing parts from reference TRBV7-9 and TRBJ1-2): DTGVSQNPRHKITKRGQNVTFRCDPISEHNRLYWYRQTLGQGPEFLTYFQNEAQLEKSRLLSDRFSAERPKGSFSTLEIQRTEQGDSAMYLCASSVRTDDCGYTFGSGTRLTVV.

V and J are TRBV29-1 and TRBJ1-2; D unclear. CDR1 is SQVTM and CDR2 is ANQGSEA in the germline V gene. Trimming pared 4 bases from V and 7 bases from J, leaving 13 bases between. CDR3 length: 12 amino acids. The CDR3 DNA reads TGCAGCGTTGGTCTTGGGAAGGCTGGCTACACCTTC. Translated, it gives CSVGLGKAGYTF. Full variable domain (rest looked up from reference TRBV29-1 and TRBJ1-2): SAVISQKPSRDICQRGTSLTIQCQVDSQVTMMFWYRQQPGQSLTLIATANQGSEATYESGFVIDKFPISRPNLTFSTLTVSNMSPEDSSIYLCSVGLGKAGYTFGSGTRLTVV.

Comments on this clonotype: This could be a read error, since a much larger clone is one nucleotide away. The chain uses TRBV2 and TRBJ2-7; 7 bases are a match to TRBD1. Germline assignment: CDR1 SNHLY and CDR2 FYNNEI. CDR3 length equals 17 residues. In nucleotides, the CDR3 is TGTGCCAGCAAAGGAGGTGACAGGGCTCAGTCTTTCTGCGAGCAGTGCTTC. Protein: CASKGGDRAQSFCEQCF.

This clonotype has at least ten counts. This rearrangement joins TRBV20-1 to TRBJ2-7, with D tentatively TRBD1 (5 bases). CDR3 length: 13 residues. Germline CDR1 is DFQATT and CDR2 is SNEGSKA (reference sequence). V was clipped by 4 bases and J by 2 bases, with 12 bases between them. The DNA for the CDR3 is TGCAGTGCTAAAACCCCGGACACCTACGAGCAGTACTTC. Its translation is CSAKTPDTYEQYF.

Many counts were recorded for this clonotype. The J gene is TRBJ1-5, the V gene TRBV19; maybe TRBD1 (5 bases). The CDR3 has 14 residues. Germline CDR1 reads LNHDA; CDR2 reads SQIVND (reference sequence). V lost 8 bases and J lost 5, with 16 bases in between. CDR3 DNA: TGTGCCAGTTCGACAGAGGTTGGTGATCAGCCCCAGCATTTT. Encoded protein: CASSTEVGDQPQHF. The full variable domain, rest sourced from reference TRBV19 and TRBJ1-5, is DGGITQSPKYLFRKEGQNVTLSCEQNLNHDAMYWYRQDPGQGLRLIYYSQIVNDFQKGDIAEGYSVSREKKESFPLTVTSAQKNPTAFYLCASSTEVGDQPQHFGDGTRLSIL.

The gene calls are TRBV2 and TRBJ2-6, with a tentative D call TRBD2 (5 bases). In germline, CDR1 is SNHLY, CDR2 FYNNEI. Trimming left V 4 bases short and J 5 bases short, with 6 bases between. The CDR3 has 13 amino acids. The CDR3 nucleotides are TGTGCCAGCAGTGTCGGGAGGGCCAACGTCCTGACTTTC. Translating it yields CASSVGRANVLTF.

Points on this clonotype: Just one base apart from a much larger clone, this may be a read error. V gene TRBV12-3 or TRBV12-4 combines with J gene TRBJ1-1, with a tentative D call TRBD1 (5 bases). CDR3 size: 12 residues. The V end was cut by 5 bases, the J end by 12 bases, with 16 bases between. CDR3 region: CASSPGTMKTFF. CDR3 DNA: TGTGCCAGCAGTCCTGGGACGATGAAGACTTTCTTT.

This clonotype was observed a handful of times. The V gene is TRBV6-5, the J gene TRBJ1-1; 7 nucleotides agree with TRBD1. Unmatched junction bases numbered 14, after V lost 5 bases and J lost 5 bases. Per the germline V gene, CDR1 is MNHEY and CDR2 is SVGAGI. The length of the CDR3 is 16 residues. In nucleotides, the CDR3 is TGTGCCAGCAGTGGAGCACAGGGGAATAGAGGTACTGAAGCTTTCTTT. Protein sequence: CASSGAQGNRGTEAFF.

The chain has TRBV27 and TRBJ2-7; perhaps D is TRBD1 or TRBD2 (5 bases each). The ends were cut back, 8 bases at V and 3 bases at J, with 14 bases in the middle. The CDR3 covers 13 residues. Germline-derived CDR1 and CDR2 are MNHEY and SMNVEV (reference sequence). The CDR3, as DNA: TGTGCCAGCGGGGGACGCGGTATCTACGAGCAGTACTTC. Protein: CASGGRGIYEQYF.